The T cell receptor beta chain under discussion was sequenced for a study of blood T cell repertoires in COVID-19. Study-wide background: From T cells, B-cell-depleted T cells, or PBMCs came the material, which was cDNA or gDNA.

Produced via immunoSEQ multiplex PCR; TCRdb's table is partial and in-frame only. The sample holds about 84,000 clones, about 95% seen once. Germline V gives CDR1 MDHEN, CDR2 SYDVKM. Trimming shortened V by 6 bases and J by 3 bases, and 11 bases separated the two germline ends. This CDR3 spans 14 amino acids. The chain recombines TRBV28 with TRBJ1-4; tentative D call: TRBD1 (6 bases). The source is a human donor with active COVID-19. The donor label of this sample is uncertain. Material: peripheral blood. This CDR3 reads CASRTGFSNEKLFF. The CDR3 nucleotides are TGTGCCAGCAGAACAGGGTTTTCTAATGAAAAACTGTTTTTT.